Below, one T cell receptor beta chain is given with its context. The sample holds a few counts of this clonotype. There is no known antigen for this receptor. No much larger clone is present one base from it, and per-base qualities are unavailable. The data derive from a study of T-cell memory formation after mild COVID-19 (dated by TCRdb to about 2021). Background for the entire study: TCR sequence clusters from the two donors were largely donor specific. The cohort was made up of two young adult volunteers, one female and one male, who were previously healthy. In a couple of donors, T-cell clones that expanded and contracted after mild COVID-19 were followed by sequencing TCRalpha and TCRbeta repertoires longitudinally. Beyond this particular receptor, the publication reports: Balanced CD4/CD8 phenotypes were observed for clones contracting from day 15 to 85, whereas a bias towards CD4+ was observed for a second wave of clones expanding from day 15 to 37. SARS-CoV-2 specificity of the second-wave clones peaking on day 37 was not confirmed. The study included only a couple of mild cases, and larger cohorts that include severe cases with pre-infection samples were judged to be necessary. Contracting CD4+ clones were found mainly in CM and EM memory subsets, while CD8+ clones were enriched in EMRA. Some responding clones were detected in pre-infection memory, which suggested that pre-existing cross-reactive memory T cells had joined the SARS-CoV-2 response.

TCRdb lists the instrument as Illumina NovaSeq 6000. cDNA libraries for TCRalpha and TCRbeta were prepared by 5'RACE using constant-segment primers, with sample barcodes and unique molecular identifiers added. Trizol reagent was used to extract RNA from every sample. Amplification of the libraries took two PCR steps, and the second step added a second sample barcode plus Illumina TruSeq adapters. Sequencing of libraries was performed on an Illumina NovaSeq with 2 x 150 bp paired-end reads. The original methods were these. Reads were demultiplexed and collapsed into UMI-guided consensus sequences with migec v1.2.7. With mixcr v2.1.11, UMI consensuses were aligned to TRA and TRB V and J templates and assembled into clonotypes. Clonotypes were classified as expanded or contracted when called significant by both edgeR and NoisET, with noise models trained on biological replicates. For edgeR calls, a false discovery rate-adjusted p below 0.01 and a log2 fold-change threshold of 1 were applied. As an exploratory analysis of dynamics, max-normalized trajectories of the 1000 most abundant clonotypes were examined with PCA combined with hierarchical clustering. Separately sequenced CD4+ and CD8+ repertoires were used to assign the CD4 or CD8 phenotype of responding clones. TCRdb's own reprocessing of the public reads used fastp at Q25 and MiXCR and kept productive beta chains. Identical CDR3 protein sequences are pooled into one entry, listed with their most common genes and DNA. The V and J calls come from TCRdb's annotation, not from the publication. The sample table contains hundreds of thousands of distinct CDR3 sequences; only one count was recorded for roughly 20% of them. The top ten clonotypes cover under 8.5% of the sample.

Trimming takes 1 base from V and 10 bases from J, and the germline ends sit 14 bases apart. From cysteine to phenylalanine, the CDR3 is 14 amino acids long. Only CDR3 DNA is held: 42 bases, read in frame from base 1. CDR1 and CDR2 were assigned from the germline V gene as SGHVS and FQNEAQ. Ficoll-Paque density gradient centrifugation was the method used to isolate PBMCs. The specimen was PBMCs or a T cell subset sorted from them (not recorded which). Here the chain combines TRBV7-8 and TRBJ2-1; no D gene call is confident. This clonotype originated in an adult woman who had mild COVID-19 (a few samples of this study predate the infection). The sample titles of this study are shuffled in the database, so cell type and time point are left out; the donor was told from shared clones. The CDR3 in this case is CASSLDLPAAEQFF. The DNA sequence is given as TGTGCCAGCAGCTTAGATTTGCCGGCGGCAGAGCAGTTCTTC.